The rows below give T cell receptor beta chains drawn from one sample of a study of blood T cell repertoires in COVID-19. Profiling relied on immunoSEQ multiplex PCR, and the TCRdb table lists in-frame clones only, not all of them. The data show 120,000 to 150,000 clones, 84% seen once. Source material: peripheral blood. The receptors stem from a man younger than 45 with COVID-19, enrolled during active disease. CDR3s include the opening cysteine and the closing phenylalanine or tryptophan. The order of the fields is J gene, V gene, CDR3 protein.

>TRBJ2-4|TRBV19
CASSITGTSPRSLAKNIQYF
>TRBJ2-1|TRBV20-1
CSASLTSGYNEQFF
>TRBJ2-7|TRBV6-5
CASTDAQTTTYEQYF
>TRBJ1-1|TRBV4-2
CASSPVLIGGGTEAFF
>TRBJ2-5|TRBV28
CASRGTGGSETQYF
>TRBJ2-7|TRBV5-1
CASSLVPGGFYEQYF
>TRBJ1-5|TRBV5-1
CASSLGQGSNQPQHF
>TRBJ2-1|TRBV6-5
CASRSGMGNEQFF
>TRBJ1-6|TRBV12-3/TRBV12-4
CASSSDRGSPLHF
>TRBJ1-2|TRBV19
CASSRDSQNYGYTF
>TRBJ2-7|TRBV30
CAWRDTGGPTQYF
>TRBJ2-7|TRBV5-1
CASSQGYEQYF
>TRBJ1-3|TRBV24-1
CATQRASGNTIYF
>TRBJ1-2|TRBV28
CASSSPASRGYGYTF
>TRBJ1-2|TRBV21-1
CASSKVAGIYGYTF